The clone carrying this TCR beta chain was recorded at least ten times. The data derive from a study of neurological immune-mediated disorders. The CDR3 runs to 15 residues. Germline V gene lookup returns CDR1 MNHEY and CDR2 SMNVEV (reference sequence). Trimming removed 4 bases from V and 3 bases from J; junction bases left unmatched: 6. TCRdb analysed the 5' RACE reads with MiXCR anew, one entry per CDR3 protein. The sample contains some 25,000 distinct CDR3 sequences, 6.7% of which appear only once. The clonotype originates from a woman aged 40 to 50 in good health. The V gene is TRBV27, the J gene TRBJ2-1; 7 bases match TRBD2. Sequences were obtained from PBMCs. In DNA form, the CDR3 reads TGTGCCAGCAGTTCCCCTGGCGGGAGCTACAATGAGCAGTTCTTC. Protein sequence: CASSSPGGSYNEQFF.